Included here is one T cell receptor beta chain sequence, with context. Its cognate antigen has yet to be identified. Per-base qualities were not stored, and no clone one base away is much larger. Read against the paper, the sample's time point label means: baseline before first vaccination. Vaccinee samples were obtained from the UK trials COV001 and COV002, which included a single-blind randomized controlled phase 2/3 trial of AZD1222 (ChAdOx1 nCoV-19) in healthy adults. For TCRbeta chain sequencing, PBMC samples from trial participants were taken at day 0 and at day 28 after the second dose. The CDR3 regions of human TCRbeta chains were analyzed by immunosequencing. The study's processing was this. TCRs in the repertoires were compared against a reference library of SARS-CoV-2-specific TCRs that had been generated with the MIRA antigen-specificity platform. Breadth meant the fraction of unique TCRs that were SARS-CoV-2-associated, whereas depth meant the fraction of total T cells that were SARS-CoV-2-associated. Using the MIRA data, each spike-specific TCR was mapped to the spike region that the TCR reacts to and placed in a CD4 or CD8 class. Log10-transformed breadth and depth values were compared by one-way ANOVA with Sidak's multiple comparisons tests. TCRdb holds this immuneACCESS table with in-frame rearrangements only. Some clones are missing; in checked studies, unresolved V genes explain under half, and the rest has no known cause. That table supplies the V and J calls and clone size; D and trimming were determined from the DNA. This sample has more than 100,000 clones in its table, and roughly 84% of those were observed once. Together, the top ten hold roughly 1.1% of the sample.

The germline V gene sets CDR1 to ENHRY and CDR2 to SYGVKD. V is cut by 3 bases and J by 2 bases, and the space between the germline ends is 11 bases. Counted from cysteine to phenylalanine, this CDR3 has 14 amino acids. The kept DNA is CDR3 alone, 42 bases in frame from the first base. The data belong to a study of T cell responses to AZD1222 COVID-19 vaccine (dated by TCRdb to the early 2020s). Study-wide context: AZD1222 recipients with second doses at about 4 weeks or about 12 weeks were pooled, because spike-specific TCR depth and breadth did not differ between schedules. TCR sequencing covered 230 or so trial participants: 200 to 210 given two doses of AZD1222 and 26 given two doses of MenACWY control vaccine. Enrollment into the trials was organized by age into subgroups of 18-55, 56-69 and 70-plus years, and those subgroups contained 148, 28 and 57 TCR-sequenced participants, respectively. Points the paper makes about the study in general: Participants were mostly white British, with more females than males. The authors suggested clonal diversity may have been underestimated. Because no day 14 peak-response samples were available, repertoires were characterized only after the peak T cell response. The vaccine-associated CD4 TCRs covered the entire spike protein, and the dominant responses fell in regions 160-218 and 743-854. In the small 56-69-year group, the increase in depth fell short of significance, most likely because of low power. A significant rise in spike-specific TCR breadth and depth was observed after two AZD1222 doses relative to day 0 and relative to MenACWY recipients. Only five to seven AZD1222 recipients were SARS-CoV-2 seropositive at baseline, limiting conclusions about previously exposed vaccinees. Reportedly, almost half of the unique spike-specific TCRs recognized epitopes lying outside the regions that are mutated in the B.1.351 and B.1.1.7 variants.

The chain uses TRBV10-3 and TRBJ2-7; the D gene assignment is ambiguous. The source of this sequence is an adult in good health. This sample comprised peripheral blood, obtained on day 0 of AZD1222 vaccination. The DNA sequence is given as TGTGCCATCAGTGATGGGCTGGGCGCCTACGAGCAGTACTTC. The encoded protein is CAISDGLGAYEQYF.